These 20 T cell receptor beta chains share one sample of origin, sequenced in a study of identical twins. TCRdb ran MiXCR on the 5' RACE reads and lists one entry per CDR3 protein. The sample has a few hundred thousand distinct CDR3 sequences; approximately 24% are singletons. The same sample was also used in a study of T cells expressing NK-cell markers.

Sequencing was performed on CD4+ T cells sorted from blood. The receptors come from a woman between 18 and 29 years old in good health.

The V call is TRBV20-1, the J call TRBJ2-7, with D tentatively TRBD2 (5 bases). CDR3 size: 14 residues. Per the germline V gene, CDR1 is DFQATT and CDR2 is SNEGSKA (reference sequence). Trimming took 0 bases from V and 3 from J, leaving 12 bases between them. The CDR3 protein is CSAREGAAFYEQYF. The CDR3 DNA reads TGCAGTGCTAGAGAGGGAGCGGCCTTCTACGAGCAGTACTTC.

In this sample, this clonotype turned up once. The CDR3 DNA follows: TGTGCCAGCGGGAGAATGCAAGAGACCCAGTACTTC. It encodes CASGRMQETQYF. The chain combines TRBV6-6 with TRBJ2-5; D might be TRBD2 (5 bases). Trimming took off 8 bases at V and 2 bases at J, with 9 bases between the two ends. Germline V gives CDR1 MNHNY, CDR2 SVGAGI (reference sequence). This CDR3 spans 12 amino acids.

This clonotype was detected only a few times. The gene calls are TRBV7-2 and TRBJ2-1, with 7 bases identical to TRBD2. CDR3 length equals 15 residues. The trim removed 4 bases at V and 6 bases at J, leaving 9 bases unmatched. The germline CDR1 and CDR2 sequences are SGHTA and FQGNSA. The CDR3 nucleotides read TGTGCCAGCAGCTCCGGAAGACTAGCTGGCAATGAGCAGTTCTTC. Its protein product is CASSSGRLAGNEQFF.

The chain has TRBV7-2 and TRBJ2-7, with D possibly being TRBD2 (5 bases). The CDR3 runs 13 residues. Germline V gene lookup returns CDR1 SGHTA and CDR2 FQGNSA. The V gene lost 0 bases and the J gene lost 7 bases, with 10 bases spanning the gap. CDR3 bases: TGTGCCAGCAGCTTAGCCGGCCCGGGAGAGCAGTACTTC. It translates to CASSLAGPGEQYF.

This chain links TRBV20-1 with TRBJ2-7, with TRBD2 identical over 8 bases. CDR3 length equals 13 residues. From germline, CDR1 is DFQATT and CDR2 SNEGSKA (reference sequence). The junction had 7 bases not matched to a gene; V was cut back by 6 bases and J by 3 bases. CDR3 coding DNA: TGCAGTGCAACAAGCGGGAGCAACTACGAGCAGTACTTC. This sequence encodes CSATSGSNYEQYF.

This clonotype was seen only a few times. The chain combines TRBV7-2 with TRBJ2-6, with 11 bases fitting TRBD2. Losses at the gene ends were 8 bases for V and 13 bases for J; bases not matched to a gene: 10. The CDR3 loop spans 14 amino acids. CDR1 and CDR2 (germline): SGHTA, FQGNSA. The CDR3 nucleotides are TGTGCCAGCCTAGCGGGAGGCCCCACGGTTGTCCTGACTTTC. It encodes CASLAGGPTVVLTF.

The chain has TRBV11-2 and TRBJ1-6; perhaps TRBD1 as D (5 bases). Germline V CDR1 and CDR2: SGHAT, FQNNGV. V was pared by 5 bases and J by 5 bases, with 10 bases between. The CDR3 covers 14 residues. CDR3 nucleotide sequence: TGTGCCAGCAGCCGGACATACGATAATTCACCCCTCCACTTT. This codes for CASSRTYDNSPLHF. The whole variable domain, remainder taken from reference TRBV11-2 and TRBJ1-6, is EAGVAQSPRYKIIEKRQSVAFWCNPISGHATLYWYQQILGQGPKLLIQFQNNGVVDDSQLPKDRFSAERLKGVDSTLKIQPAKLEDSAVYLCASSRTYDNSPLHFGNGTRLTVT.

The CDR3 region has the DNA TGTGCCAGCGGGCGGGGGATCTCCTACAATGAGCAGTTCTTC. Protein product: CASGRGISYNEQFF. The chain links TRBV2 to TRBJ2-1; TRBD2 matches 7 bases. The CDR3 totals 14 residues. The trim removed 8 bases at V and 0 bases at J, leaving 4 bases unmatched. Germline CDR1 SNHLY, CDR2 FYNNEI.

V gene TRBV15 combines with J gene TRBJ2-2; a weak D match, TRBD1 (6 bases). The germline V gene has CDR1 LNHNV and CDR2 YYDKDF (reference sequence). The CDR3 spans 23 residues. Deletions cut 3 bases from V and 0 bases from J, with 32 bases between. DNA of the CDR3: TGTGCCACCAGCAGCCTAAGGGGGAGCCAGAAAACGGAAATCAAATCGAACACCGGGGAGCTGTTTTTT. This translates into CATSSLRGSQKTEIKSNTGELFF.

V and J are TRBV20-1 and TRBJ2-1, with 13 bases matching TRBD2. J lost 10 bases, V lost 3 bases, and 9 bases had no gene match. Germline V lookup: CDR1 DFQATT, CDR2 SNEGSKA (reference sequence). The CDR3 is made up of 15 amino acids. CDR3 sequence (DNA): TGCAGTGCTAGTTTGGTGGGACTAGCGGGGAAAGAGCAGTTCTTC. It is translated as CSASLVGLAGKEQFF.

The rearrangement joins TRBV11-2 to TRBJ2-5; D is perhaps TRBD1 or TRBD2 (5 bases each). V lost 5 bases to trimming and J lost 4 bases, with 20 bases between them. Germline V gives CDR1 SGHAT, CDR2 FQNNGV. There are 16 residues in the CDR3. CDR3 loop: CASSPREVGGRETQYF. In nucleotides, the CDR3 is TGTGCCAGCAGCCCCAGAGAGGTTGGGGGAAGAGAGACCCAGTACTTC.

The rearrangement links TRBV20-1 to TRBJ2-7; TRBD2 is a possible D gene (6 bases). The germline V and J ends were trimmed by 1 base and 4 bases, with 23 bases remaining between them. CDR3 length: 17 amino acids. Germline CDR1 and CDR2: DFQATT and SNEGSKA (reference sequence). Here the CDR3 reads CSARGPDLKRGTYEQYF. CDR3 bases: TGCAGTGCTAGAGGGCCAGATTTAAAACGGGGGACTTACGAGCAGTACTTC.

This clonotype has at least ten counts. This chain joins TRBV7-6 and TRBJ1-1; TRBD1 agrees at 9 bases. From germline, CDR1 is SGHVS and CDR2 FNYEAQ. There are 15 residues in the CDR3. Trimming removed 4 bases from V and 5 bases from J; junction bases left unmatched: 8. DNA for the CDR3: TGTGCCAGCAGCTATAACCGGGACAGGGAAACTGAAGCTTTCTTT. Its translation: CASSYNRDRETEAFF.

This clonotype was seen a handful of times. The V and J genes are TRBV4-3 and TRBJ2-7; D perhaps matches TRBD2 (6 bases). The V gene lost 4 bases and the J gene lost 6 bases, with 19 bases spanning the gap. Germline lookup yields CDR1 LGHNA and CDR2 YSLEER. CDR3 length equals 15 residues. CDR3: CASSRRLDGSGEQYF. The CDR3 DNA reads as TGCGCCAGCAGCCGTCGACTAGATGGGTCGGGCGAGCAGTACTTC.

The chain is built from TRBV7-2 and TRBJ2-7; no reliable D call. The germline V and J ends were trimmed by 2 bases and 5 bases, with 4 bases remaining between them. The CDR3 covers 11 residues. CDR1 is SGHTA, CDR2 FQGNSA, per germline. The CDR3 protein is CASSLHDEQYF. Written as DNA, the CDR3 is TGTGCCAGCAGCTTACATGACGAGCAGTACTTC. The entire variable domain, with the rest obtained from reference TRBV7-2 and TRBJ2-7, is as follows: GAGVSQSPSNKVTEKGKDVELRCDPISGHTALYWYRQSLGQGLEFLIYFQGNSAPDKSGLPSDRFSAERTGGSVSTLTIQRTQQEDSAVYLCASSLHDEQYFGPGTRLTVT.

The chain joins TRBV12-3 or TRBV12-4 to TRBJ2-3; 7 bases are shared with TRBD2. The CDR3 has 16 residues. V gave up 3 bases and J gave up 3 bases; unmatched junction bases: 9. As DNA, the CDR3 is TGTGCCAGCAGTTTTTGGGGGGGGAGGGTTACAGATACGCAGTATTTT. Its protein product is CASSFWGGRVTDTQYF.

Only a few counts were recorded for this clonotype. The V call is TRBV7-2, the J call TRBJ2-1; 10 bases fit TRBD2. V shed 7 bases, J shed 1 base, and the junction held 4 bases outside the gene matches. Germline CDR1 and CDR2: SGHTA and FQGNSA. The CDR3 is 15 residues long. This chain's CDR3 is CASNKREGSYNEQFF. CDR3 in DNA: TGTGCCAGCAACAAGCGGGAGGGGTCCTACAATGAGCAGTTCTTC.

This clonotype was counted between two and nine times. V and J are TRBV4-2 and TRBJ1-1; D is unclear. Trimming stripped 3 bases from V and 7 bases from J, with 15 bases between. This CDR3 is built from 14 residues. CDR1 and CDR2 from the germline V gene are LGHNA and YNFKEQ. CDR3 coding DNA: TGTGCCAGCAGCCACACGACGGGGTCCGGTGAAGCTTTCTTT. It is translated as CASSHTTGSGEAFF.

The V call is TRBV25-1, the J call TRBJ1-1; D possibly corresponds to TRBD1 (6 bases). Looked up from germline, CDR1 is MGHDK and CDR2 is SYGVNS. This CDR3 region has 14 residues. The germline V and J ends were trimmed by 4 bases and 1 base, with 10 bases remaining between them. The CDR3 spells CASSGDTPNTEAFF. CDR3 nucleotides: TGTGCCAGCAGTGGGGACACTCCGAACACTGAAGCTTTCTTT.

This chain links TRBV29-1 with TRBJ2-5; 10 nucleotides match TRBD2. This CDR3 contains 15 residues. V lost 6 bases to trimming and J lost 4 bases; unmatched junction nucleotides: 11. Germline lookup yields CDR1 SQVTM and CDR2 ANQGSEA. In nucleotides, the CDR3 is TGCAGCGTGGCTAGGACTAGCGGTGTACGAGAGACCCAGTACTTC. Translating gives CSVARTSGVRETQYF.